The 9 T cell receptor beta chains given below trace back to one sample, sequenced in a study of blood T cells in healthy people across ages. Sample-barcoded 5' priming and a J-beta primer mix drove a second PCR of about 6 to 12 cycles. TCRdb itself ran the 5' RACE reads through MiXCR, one entry per CDR3 protein. This sample yields about 1,600,000 distinct CDR3 sequences, of which around 42% are seen a single time; roughly 7.9% belongs to the top ten. Material: blood. The receptors derive from a young woman in good health.

This clonotype was seen a few times. The rearrangement joins TRBV27 to TRBJ2-3; D remains ambiguous. This CDR3 has 13 amino acids. Trimming cost V 5 bases and J 2 bases, with 8 bases left between them. Germline V gene data show CDR1 as MNHEY and CDR2 as SMNVEV (reference sequence). This CDR3 reads CASSHPLTDTQYF. The CDR3 coding sequence is TGTGCCAGCAGTCACCCACTCACAGATACGCAGTATTTT.

This clonotype has only a few counts. The V gene is TRBV6-6, the J gene TRBJ2-1, with 8 bases lining up with TRBD1. Germline V gene lookup returns CDR1 MNHNY and CDR2 SVGAGI (reference sequence). The CDR3 is 15 amino acids. Trimming took 5 bases from V and 2 from J; bases not matched to a gene: 5. Written as DNA, the CDR3 is TGTGCCAGCAGTAGACAGGGGTCACCCTACAATGAGCAGTTCTTC. Translated, it gives CASSRQGSPYNEQFF.

The chain links TRBV11-2 to TRBJ2-5; 7 nucleotides align to TRBD1. The J call may not be correct, given that the DNA end is closer to TRBJ2-7. The CDR3 runs 16 residues. Germline V gene sequence: CDR1 SGHAT, CDR2 FQNNGV. The CDR3 DNA reads TGTGCCAGCAGCTTATTACCCACGGGACAGAGCCACGAGCAGTACTTC. Translation gives CASSLLPTGQSHEQYF.

The chain joins TRBV29-1 to TRBJ1-3; tentative D call: TRBD1 (6 bases). The CDR3 length is 13 residues. V was clipped by 6 bases and J by 4 bases, with 13 bases between them. Germline V gene lookup returns CDR1 SQVTM and CDR2 ANQGSEA. CDR3 sequence: CSVRGLGGNTIYF. As DNA, the CDR3 is TGCAGCGTGCGGGGGCTGGGAGGAAACACCATATATTTT.

The CDR3: CSARTTHAGTARGYTF. CDR3 DNA sequence: TGCAGTGCTAGAACTACTCACGCCGGGACGGCTCGTGGCTACACCTTC. The chain carries TRBV20-1 and TRBJ1-2; tentative D call: TRBD1 (5 bases). The V end lost 2 bases, the J end lost 7 bases, and 23 bases lay between the germline ends. The CDR3 is 16 amino acids. The V gene's germline CDR1 is DFQATT and CDR2 SNEGSKA (reference sequence).

There are a few counts of this clonotype. V usage is TRBV29-1 and J usage is TRBJ1-1; no clear D gene. Germline V gene lookup returns CDR1 SQVTM and CDR2 ANQGSEA. Trimming stripped 3 bases from V and 1 base from J, with 12 bases between. CDR3 size: 14 residues. The CDR3 protein is CSVDLVKGNTEAFF. In DNA form, the CDR3 reads TGCAGCGTTGACTTGGTTAAGGGGAACACTGAAGCTTTCTTT.

The chain combines TRBV5-1 with TRBJ2-1; D remains ambiguous. Germline CDR1 is SGHRS and CDR2 is YFSETQ. Trimming took off 1 base at V and 8 bases at J, with 13 bases between the two ends. The CDR3 is 14 amino acids. DNA of the CDR3: TGCGCCAGCAGCTTGCTGGCCTCTGGGGATGAGCAGTTCTTC. This gives the protein CASSLLASGDEQFF.

This clonotype was seen a handful of times. The chain uses TRBV4-2 and TRBJ1-2; the match to TRBD1 covers 8 bases. After removal of 8 bases from V and 6 bases from J, the junction contained 2 bases not matched to a gene. CDR1 is LGHNA and CDR2 is YNFKEQ in the germline V gene. CDR3 length equals 11 residues. CDR3 DNA sequence: TGTGCCAGCCTACAGGGGGATGGCTACACCTTC. It codes for CASLQGDGYTF.

The V call is TRBV2, the J call TRBJ2-5, with D maybe TRBD1 (5 bases). The ends were cut back, 2 bases at V and 11 bases at J, with 9 bases in the middle. Germline V gene sequence: CDR1 SNHLY, CDR2 FYNNEI. CDR3 length: 11 residues. CDR3 DNA: TGTGCCAGCAGTGAAAGGGGCTGGCAGTACTTC. Translated: CASSERGWQYF.